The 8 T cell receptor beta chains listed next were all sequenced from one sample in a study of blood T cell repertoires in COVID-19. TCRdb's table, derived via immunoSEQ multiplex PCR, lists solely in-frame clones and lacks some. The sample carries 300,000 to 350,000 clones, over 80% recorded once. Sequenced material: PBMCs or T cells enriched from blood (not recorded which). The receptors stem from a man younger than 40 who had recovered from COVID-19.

The CDR3 nucleotides are TGTGCCAGCTCACTAACTGGGGCCAACGTCCTGACTTTC. It codes for CASSLTGANVLTF. The V gene is TRBV18, the J gene TRBJ2-6; D gene unclear. V lost 4 bases and J lost 2, with 3 bases in between. In germline, CDR1 is KGHSH, CDR2 LQKENI. This CDR3 region has 13 residues.

The CDR3 spells CASSSGTSLTGELFF. The CDR3 DNA is TGTGCCAGCAGCTCCGGGACTAGTTTAACCGGGGAGCTGTTTTTT. V usage is TRBV5-4 and J usage is TRBJ2-2, with 8 nucleotides matching TRBD2. Germline lookup yields CDR1 SGHNT and CDR2 YYREEE (reference sequence). CDR3 length: 15 residues. V gave up 3 bases and J gave up 5 bases; unmatched junction bases: 6.

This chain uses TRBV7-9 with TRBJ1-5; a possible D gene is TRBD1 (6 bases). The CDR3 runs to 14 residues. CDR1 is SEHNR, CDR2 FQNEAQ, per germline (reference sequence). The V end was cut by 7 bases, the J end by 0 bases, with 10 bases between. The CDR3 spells CASTEGDSNQPQHF. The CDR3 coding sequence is TGTGCCAGCACCGAGGGGGATAGCAATCAGCCCCAGCATTTT.

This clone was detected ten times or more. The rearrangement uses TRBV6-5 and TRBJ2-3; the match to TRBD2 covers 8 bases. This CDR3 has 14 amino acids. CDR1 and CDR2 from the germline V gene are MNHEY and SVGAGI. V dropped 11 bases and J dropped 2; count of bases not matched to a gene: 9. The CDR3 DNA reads TGTGCCGGACCTGGCGGGGGGTCCACAGATACGCAGTATTTT. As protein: CAGPGGGSTDTQYF.

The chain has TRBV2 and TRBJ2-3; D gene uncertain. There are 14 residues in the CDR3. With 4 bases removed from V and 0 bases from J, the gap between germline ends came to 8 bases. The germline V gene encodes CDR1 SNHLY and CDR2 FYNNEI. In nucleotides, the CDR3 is TGTGCCAGCAGTGGCACAGCTAGCACAGATACGCAGTATTTT. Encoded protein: CASSGTASTDTQYF.

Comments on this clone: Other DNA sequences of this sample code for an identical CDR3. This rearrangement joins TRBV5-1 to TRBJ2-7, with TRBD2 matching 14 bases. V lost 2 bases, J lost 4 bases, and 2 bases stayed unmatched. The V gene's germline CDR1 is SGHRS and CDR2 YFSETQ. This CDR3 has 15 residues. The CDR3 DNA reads TGCGCCAGCAGCTTAGGGACTAGCGGGGGATACGAGCAGTACTTC. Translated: CASSLGTSGGYEQYF. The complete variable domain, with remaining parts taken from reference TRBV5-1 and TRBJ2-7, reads KAGVTQTPRYLIKTRGQQVTLSCSPISGHRSVSWYQQTPGQGLQFLFEYFSETQRNKGNFPGRFSGRQFSNSRSEMNVSTLELGDSALYLCASSLGTSGGYEQYFGPGTRLTVT.

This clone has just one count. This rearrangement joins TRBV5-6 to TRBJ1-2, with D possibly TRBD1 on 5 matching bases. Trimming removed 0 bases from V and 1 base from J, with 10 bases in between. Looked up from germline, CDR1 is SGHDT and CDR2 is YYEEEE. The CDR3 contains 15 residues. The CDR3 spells CASSLAGQINYGYTF. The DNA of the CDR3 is TGTGCCAGCAGCTTGGCCGGACAAATTAACTATGGCTACACCTTC.

The CDR3 DNA is TGTGCCATCAGCCGTGCAACTAATGAAAAACTGTTTTTT. Translated, it gives CAISRATNEKLFF. The V call is TRBV10-3, the J call TRBJ1-4; D gene uncertain. In germline, CDR1 is ENHRY, CDR2 SYGVKD. The CDR3 consists of 13 residues. V was shortened by 6 bases and J by 0 bases, with 5 bases between the two germline ends.